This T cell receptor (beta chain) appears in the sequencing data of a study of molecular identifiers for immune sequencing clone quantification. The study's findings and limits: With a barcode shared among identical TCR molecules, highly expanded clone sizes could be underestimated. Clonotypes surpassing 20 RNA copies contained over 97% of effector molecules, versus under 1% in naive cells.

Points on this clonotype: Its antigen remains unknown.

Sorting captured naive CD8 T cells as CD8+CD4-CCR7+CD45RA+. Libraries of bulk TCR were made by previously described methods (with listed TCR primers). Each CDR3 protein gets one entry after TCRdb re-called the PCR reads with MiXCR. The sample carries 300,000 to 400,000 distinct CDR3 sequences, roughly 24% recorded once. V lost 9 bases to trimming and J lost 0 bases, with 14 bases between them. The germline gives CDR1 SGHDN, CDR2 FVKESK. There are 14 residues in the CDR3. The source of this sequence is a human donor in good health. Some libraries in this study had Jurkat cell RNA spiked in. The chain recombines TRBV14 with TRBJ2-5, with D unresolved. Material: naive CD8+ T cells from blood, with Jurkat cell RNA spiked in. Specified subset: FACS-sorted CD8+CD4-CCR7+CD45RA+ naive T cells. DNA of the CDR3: TGTGCCAGTAGAGGTTGGCAGGACCAAGAGACCCAGTACTTC. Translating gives CASRGWQDQETQYF. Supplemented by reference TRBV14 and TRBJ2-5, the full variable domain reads EAGVTQFPSHSVIEKGQTVTLRCDPISGHDNLYWYRRVMGKEIKFLLHFVKESKQDESGMPNNRFLAERTGGTYSTLKVQPAELEDSGVYFCASRGWQDQETQYFGPGTRLLVL.